Listed here are 23 T cell receptor beta chains from one sample, sequenced in a study of human T cells and chemical hapten exposure. Time point indicated: patch test 1, 2 weeks after DPC sensitization. Treatment indicated: therapeutic diphenylcyclopropenone sensitization with weekly scalp DPC. TCRdb itself ran the RACE reads through MiXCR, one entry per CDR3 protein. Of tens of thousands of distinct CDR3 sequences listed, 7% to 10% are singletons. The source material was whole blood, sampled in connection with sensitization to the hapten diphenylcyclopropenone (DPC). The origin of the receptors is a woman in her thirties or forties with alopecia areata. Some clones in this sample may be carry-over from other donors' samples.

This clonotype was seen many times. The chain couples TRBV7-2 to TRBJ2-7; perhaps TRBD1 as D (5 bases). Germline CDR1 and CDR2: SGHTA and FQGNSA. Trimming left V 5 bases short and J 5 bases short, with 7 bases between. The CDR3 is 11 residues long. CDR3 sequence reads: CASSLQDEQYF. The CDR3 bases are TGTGCCAGCAGCCTACAGGACGAGCAGTACTTC.

This clonotype was counted at least ten times. The chain links TRBV13 to TRBJ1-4, with TRBD1 identical over 10 bases. Germline values: CDR1 PRHDT, CDR2 FYEKMQ (reference sequence). The CDR3 consists of 16 residues. After removal of 5 bases from V and 5 bases from J, the junction contained 8 bases not matched to a gene. CDR3 nucleotides: TGTGCCAGCAGCCGGGCGGTGGGACAGGGGAATGAAAAACTGTTTTTT. Amino acid sequence: CASSRAVGQGNEKLFF.

This clonotype was counted many times. CDR3 region: CASSVMIGNGYTF. CDR3 DNA: TGTGCCAGCAGCGTAATGATCGGGAATGGCTACACCTTC. The chain joins TRBV9 to TRBJ1-2; no definite D call. V was shortened by 1 base and J by 6 bases, with 10 bases between the two germline ends. The CDR3 is made up of 13 amino acids. Germline lookup yields CDR1 SGDLS and CDR2 YYNGEE.

The chain joins TRBV7-8 to TRBJ2-5; D call uncertain. The CDR3 loop spans 16 amino acids. The germline CDR1 and CDR2 sequences are SGHVS and FQNEAQ. Trimming took off 0 bases at V and 2 bases at J, with 13 bases between the two ends. CDR3 bases: TGTGCCAGCAGCTTAGCGCCCCAGCCAGTACAAGAGACCCAGTACTTC. Its translation: CASSLAPQPVQETQYF.

CDR3 amino acids: CASSLPGQGETQYF. The DNA for the CDR3 is TGCGCCAGCAGCTTGCCGGGACAGGGAGAGACCCAGTACTTC. V gene TRBV5-1 combines with J gene TRBJ2-5; 9 bases agree with TRBD1. The germline CDR1 and CDR2 sequences are SGHRS and YFSETQ. J lost 4 bases, V lost 1 base, and 2 bases had no gene match. There are 14 residues in the CDR3.

This clonotype was counted ten times or more. This chain uses TRBV7-3 with TRBJ2-7, with 7 bases identical to TRBD1. V was clipped by 1 base and J by 0 bases; unmatched bases: 3. Germline assignment: CDR1 SGHTA and CDR2 FQGTGA. CDR3 size: 15 residues. Here the CDR3 reads CASSLKRTGSYEQYF. The DNA for the CDR3 is TGTGCCAGCAGCTTAAAAAGGACAGGCTCCTACGAGCAGTACTTC.

A remark on this clonotype: With a much larger clone just one base away, this may be a read error. V and J are TRBV12-3 or TRBV12-4 and TRBJ1-3; no clear D gene. Trimming removed 3 bases from V and 2 bases from J, with 8 bases in between. This CDR3 region has 14 residues. CDR3 amino acids: CASSLDLAGNTIYF. DNA for the CDR3: TGTGCCAGCAGTTTGGACCTGGCTGGAAACACCATATATTTT.

This clonotype was detected ten times or more. The chain couples TRBV20-1 to TRBJ1-4; perhaps TRBD1 as D (5 bases). The CDR3 extends over 14 amino acids. V was shortened by 3 bases and J by 7 bases, with 15 bases between the two germline ends. Germline V gene sequence: CDR1 DFQATT, CDR2 SNEGSKA (reference sequence). CDR3 nucleotides: TGCAGTGCTAGGGCCGTCGGGGGAGGTGAAAAACTGTTTTTT. Translating gives CSARAVGGGEKLFF.

The table lists this clonotype with many counts. The rearrangement joins TRBV5-8 to TRBJ1-2; D remains ambiguous. The germline gives CDR1 SGHTS, CDR2 YDEGEE. There are 11 residues in the CDR3. V was shortened by 6 bases and J by 7 bases, with 10 bases between the two germline ends. DNA of the CDR3: TGTGCCAGCACGAGAGCCTCTGGCTACACCTTC. Translated, it gives CASTRASGYTF.

This clonotype was observed many times. V and J are TRBV2 and TRBJ2-3; D perhaps matches TRBD2 (6 bases). Germline V gene data show CDR1 as SNHLY and CDR2 as FYNNEI. The CDR3 has 16 amino acids. V lost 4 bases to trimming and J lost 3 bases, with 17 bases between them. The CDR3, as DNA: TGTGCCAGCAGTGGGGGACTCCTGGCGGGGACAGATACGCAGTATTTT. This gives the protein CASSGGLLAGTDTQYF.

This clonotype was detected ten times or more. The V call is TRBV4-1, the J call TRBJ2-5; 11 positions agree with TRBD2. From germline, CDR1 is MGHRA and CDR2 YSYEKL. The CDR3 is made up of 19 amino acids. V was clipped by 1 base and J by 2 bases; unmatched bases: 12. CDR3 DNA sequence: TGCGCCAGCAGCCAAGTAACCACTTCTAGCGGGGGGACTCAAGAGACCCAGTACTTC. It yields the protein CASSQVTTSSGGTQETQYF.

This clonotype has only a few counts. J is TRBJ1-5 and V is TRBV6-6; D is uncertain. From germline, CDR1 is MNHNY and CDR2 SVGAGI (reference sequence). Trimming stripped 2 bases from V and 6 bases from J, with 8 bases between. The CDR3 spans 13 residues. In DNA form, the CDR3 reads TGTGCCAGCAGTTACGTCGTCTCTCAGCCCCAGCATTTT. This translates into CASSYVVSQPQHF.

In this sample, this clonotype turned up many times. V is TRBV27 and J is TRBJ2-6, with 7 bases matching TRBD2. The CDR3 sequence is 16 residues long. After removal of 5 bases from V and 2 bases from J, the junction contained 6 bases not matched to a gene. Germline V CDR1 and CDR2: MNHEY, SMNVEV (reference sequence). DNA for the CDR3: TGTGCCAGCAGTCCCCCCCGGGGGGCTGGGGCCAACGTCCTGACTTTC. This gives the protein CASSPPRGAGANVLTF.

As for this clonotype: A much larger clone lies one base from this, so it may be a read error. The V gene is TRBV5-4, the J gene TRBJ1-1; possible D gene TRBD1, 6 bases. The V gene's germline CDR1 is SGHNT and CDR2 YYREEE (reference sequence). The CDR3 is 12 amino acids. The CDR3 reads CVSSLEGVEAFF. CDR3 sequence (DNA): TGTGTCAGCAGCTTGGAGGGGGTAGAAGCTTTCTTT.

This clonotype was seen ten or more times. This rearrangement joins TRBV14 to TRBJ2-2, with D hard to call. Germline CDR1 and CDR2: SGHDN and FVKESK. The CDR3 loop spans 16 amino acids. Between the trimmed V and J ends, which lost 1 base and 4 bases, there was a span of 13 bases. The CDR3, as DNA: TGTGCCAGCAGCCAAGGCCTTCCGCGGATCACCGGGGAGCTGTTTTTT. Translated: CASSQGLPRITGELFF.

This chain links TRBV9 with TRBJ2-2; D is ambiguous. Trimming took 0 bases from V and 7 from J, leaving 13 bases between them. The CDR3 is 15 amino acids. The germline CDR1 and CDR2 sequences are SGDLS and YYNGEE. CDR3 DNA: TGTGCCAGCAGCGTAGTTTCCGGGCTTGGCGGGGAGCTGTTTTTT. Its translation is CASSVVSGLGGELFF.

The chain is built from TRBV6-1 and TRBJ1-1; tentatively, D is TRBD1 (5 bases). Germline loops: CDR1 MNHNS, CDR2 SASEGT. The CDR3 covers 15 residues. V was trimmed by 3 bases and J by 5 bases, leaving 16 bases between them. The CDR3 coding sequence is TGTGCCAGCAGTGATTTAGGGCAGGGAAGAACTGAAGCTTTCTTT. Encoded protein: CASSDLGQGRTEAFF.

V is TRBV20-1 and J is TRBJ1-1; D uncertain. Looked up from germline, CDR1 is DFQATT and CDR2 is SNEGSKA (reference sequence). The CDR3 totals 13 residues. V gave up 3 bases and J gave up 1 base, with 9 bases separating them. CDR3 nucleotides: TGCAGTGCTAGGGGCCACCGGAACACTGAAGCTTTCTTT. It encodes CSARGHRNTEAFF.

This clonotype appeared many times. This chain links TRBV5-4 with TRBJ1-1; a possible D gene is TRBD1 (6 bases). This CDR3 has 14 residues. Per the germline V gene, CDR1 is SGHNT and CDR2 is YYREEE (reference sequence). Trimming cost V 4 bases and J 6 bases, with 16 bases left between them. CDR3 protein: CASSGGHPGAEAFF. CDR3 DNA: TGTGCCAGCAGCGGGGGACACCCGGGGGCTGAAGCTTTCTTT.

In this sample, this clonotype turned up many times. The chain is built from TRBV9 and TRBJ2-3, with D tentatively TRBD1 or TRBD2 (6 bases each). CDR1 and CDR2 from the germline V gene are SGDLS and YYNGEE. This CDR3 comprises 13 residues. V was cut by 6 bases and J by 2 bases, with 10 bases left in between. CDR3 sequence (DNA): TGTGCCAGCAACGGGGGCCACACAGATACGCAGTATTTT. Translation: CASNGGHTDTQYF.

The gene calls are TRBV7-9 and TRBJ2-7, with TRBD1 identical over 7 bases. The CDR3 is made up of 13 amino acids. Germline-derived CDR1 and CDR2 are SEHNR and FQNEAQ (reference sequence). J lost 11 bases, V lost 5 bases, and 12 bases had no gene match. Here the CDR3 reads CASSPPGQTLKYF. The CDR3 region has the DNA TGTGCCAGCAGCCCCCCGGGACAGACTCTAAAGTACTTC.

There are many counts of this clonotype. The chain recombines TRBV4-1 with TRBJ1-5; tentatively, D is TRBD1 (5 bases). Trimming stripped 5 bases from V and 4 bases from J, with 12 bases between. The CDR3 has 14 residues. Germline CDR1 is MGHRA and CDR2 is YSYEKL. CDR3 region: CASSVGHKNQPQHF. CDR3 sequence (DNA): TGCGCCAGCAGCGTCGGACACAAGAATCAGCCCCAGCATTTT.

This clonotype occurred many times. This sequence joins TRBV7-6 and TRBJ1-6; no reliable D call. Germline V gene data show CDR1 as SGHVS and CDR2 as FNYEAQ. Trimming shortened V by 2 bases and J by 9 bases, and 14 bases separated the two germline ends. The CDR3 contains 15 residues. DNA for the CDR3: TGTGCCAGCAGCTTAAGGGAGGCCCTAACTTCACCCCTCCACTTT. Protein sequence: CASSLREALTSPLHF.